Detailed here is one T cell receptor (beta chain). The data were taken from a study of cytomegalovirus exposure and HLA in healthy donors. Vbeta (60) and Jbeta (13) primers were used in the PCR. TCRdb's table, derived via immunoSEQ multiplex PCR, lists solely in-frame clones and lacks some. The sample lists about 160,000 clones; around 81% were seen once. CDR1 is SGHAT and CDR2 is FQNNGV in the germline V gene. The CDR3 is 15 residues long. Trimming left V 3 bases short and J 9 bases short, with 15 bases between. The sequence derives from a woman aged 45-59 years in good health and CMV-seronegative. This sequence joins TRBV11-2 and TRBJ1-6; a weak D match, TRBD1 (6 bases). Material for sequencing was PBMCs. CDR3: CASSLSTGRSSPLHF. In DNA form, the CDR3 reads TGTGCCAGCAGCTTGTCCACAGGGAGAAGTTCACCCCTCCACTTT.